The following is a TCR beta chain sequence with its context. The sample belongs to a study of shared clonotypes between healthy human individuals. Clones were read by immunoSEQ multiplex PCR, and TCRdb kept only the in-frame ones, dropping some. The sample lists roughly 2.6 million clones; around nine tenths were seen once. The V and J ends lost 3 bases and 7 bases respectively, with 16 bases between them. Germline values: CDR1 SGHVS, CDR2 FQNEAQ. The CDR3 runs 14 residues. CD45RA-negative memory and CD45RA+ naive subsets were split from the CD4+ cells. Sequences were obtained from naive CD4+ T cells sorted from blood. Regarding subset: CD45RA+ positively selected. This receptor was identified in a man younger than 35 in good health. The chain is built from TRBV7-8 and TRBJ2-7, with D perhaps assigned TRBD1 or TRBD2 (6 bases each). This CDR3 reads CASSFPGAPGEQYF. CDR3 bases: TGTGCCAGCAGCTTTCCGGGGGCGCCGGGAGAGCAGTACTTC. The full variable domain, with the rest looked up from reference TRBV7-8 and TRBJ2-7, is GAGVSQSPRYKVAKRGQDVALRCDPISGHVSLFWYQQALGQGPEFLTYFQNEAQLDKSGLPSDRFFAERPEGSVSTLKIQRTQQEDSAVYLCASSFPGAPGEQYFGPGTRLTVT.